This record looks at one TCR beta chain sequence and its context. CDR1 SEHNR and CDR2 FQNEAQ come from the germline V gene (reference sequence). V gave up 5 bases and J gave up 0 bases, with 14 bases separating them. This CDR3 spans 15 amino acids. This entry belongs to a study of blood T cell repertoires in COVID-19. Background on the study: Both acute and convalescent COVID-19 samples were obtained from the United States, Italy and Spain. The analysed material was cDNA or gDNA that came from T cells, B-cell-depleted T cells, or PBMCs.

In the original analysis: Estimation of nucleated cell counts was performed using reference gene primer amplification. Method: immunoSEQ multiplex PCR; TCRdb's copy keeps in-frame clones and lacks some. The V and J calls and clone size were taken over from that table, and D and trimming were inferred from the DNA. The data contain roughly 230,000 clones, 75% to 85% of them singletons. The sequence came from a human donor in a cohort sampled during active COVID-19. V usage is TRBV7-9 and J usage is TRBJ2-7; tentatively, D is TRBD2 (7 bases). The sample comprised peripheral blood. CDR3 coding DNA: TGTGCCAGCAGCCGGGGGGCAGAGCACTCCTACGAGCAGTACTTC. Residues: CASSRGAEHSYEQYF.